A selection of T cell receptor beta chains follows, all from one sample in a study of cytomegalovirus exposure and HLA in healthy donors. Clones were sequenced by immunoSEQ multiplex PCR, and TCRdb holds only the in-frame ones, with some missing. This sample yields about 150,000 clones, of which roughly 79% are seen a single time; about 1.7% belongs to the top ten. The material sequenced was PBMCs. These receptors were taken from a woman in her twenties or thirties in good health and CMV-seronegative. CDR3s include the opening cysteine and the closing phenylalanine or tryptophan. Fields, in order: CDR3 length, V gene, J gene, D gene, clone size, CDR3 protein, CDR3 DNA. A D gene is named only where the DNA matches it firmly. Clone size is given for some rows only: seen once, a few or many times, or a class if the clone is expanded.

CDR3 length: 15
V gene: TRBV5-8
J gene: TRBJ2-5
D gene: TRBD1
clone size: NA
CDR3 protein: CASSLVGTVQETQYF
CDR3 DNA: TGTGCCAGCAGCTTGGTCGGGACAGTGCAAGAGACCCAGTACTTC

CDR3 length: 12
V gene: TRBV29-1
J gene: TRBJ1-2
D gene: NA
clone size: NA
CDR3 protein: CSVEWARAGYTF
CDR3 DNA: TGCAGCGTTGAGTGGGCTCGAGCCGGCTACACCTTC

CDR3 length: 11
V gene: TRBV6-1
J gene: TRBJ2-3
D gene: NA
clone size: NA
CDR3 protein: CASSVVDTQYF
CDR3 DNA: TGTGCCAGCAGTGTAGTCGATACGCAGTATTTT

CDR3 length: 16
V gene: TRBV9
J gene: TRBJ2-3
D gene: NA
clone size: NA
CDR3 protein: CASSPRTGKITDTQYF
CDR3 DNA: TGTGCCAGCAGCCCCCGGACGGGAAAGATCACAGATACGCAGTATTTT

CDR3 length: 15
V gene: TRBV5-4
J gene: TRBJ1-2
D gene: TRBD1
clone size: NA
CDR3 protein: CASSLPDRGHRGYTF
CDR3 DNA: TGTGCCAGCAGCTTGCCGGACAGGGGGCATCGGGGCTACACCTTC

CDR3 length: 11
V gene: TRBV25-1
J gene: TRBJ1-1
D gene: NA
clone size: NA
CDR3 protein: CASSGGLQAFF
CDR3 DNA: TGTGCCAGCAGTGGAGGGCTCCAAGCTTTCTTT

CDR3 length: 14
V gene: TRBV6-1
J gene: TRBJ1-3
D gene: NA
clone size: NA
CDR3 protein: CASSDGVRGNTIYF
CDR3 DNA: TGTGCCAGCAGTGACGGGGTGCGGGGAAACACCATATATTTT

CDR3 length: 14
V gene: TRBV7-9
J gene: TRBJ1-4
D gene: TRBD1
clone size: once
CDR3 protein: CASRHDRGPEKLFF
CDR3 DNA: TGTGCCAGCAGACACGACAGGGGGCCTGAAAAACTGTTTTTT

CDR3 length: 12
V gene: TRBV13
J gene: TRBJ2-2
D gene: NA
clone size: NA
CDR3 protein: CASSLGGGELFF
CDR3 DNA: TGTGCCAGCAGCTTAGGCGGCGGGGAGCTGTTTTTT

CDR3 length: 14
V gene: TRBV6-1
J gene: TRBJ1-2
D gene: NA
clone size: NA
CDR3 protein: CASSVGEQGYGYTF
CDR3 DNA: TGTGCCAGCAGTGTAGGAGAGCAGGGCTATGGCTACACCTTC

CDR3 length: 14
V gene: TRBV6-1
J gene: TRBJ1-1
D gene: NA
clone size: once
CDR3 protein: CASSDTGLSTEAFF
CDR3 DNA: TGTGCCAGCAGTGACACAGGTCTGAGCACTGAAGCTTTCTTT

CDR3 length: 15
V gene: TRBV4-3
J gene: TRBJ2-1
D gene: NA
clone size: NA
CDR3 protein: CASSRDRLSYNEQFF
CDR3 DNA: TGCGCCAGCAGCCGCGACAGGCTCTCCTACAATGAGCAGTTCTTC

CDR3 length: 15
V gene: TRBV10-3
J gene: TRBJ2-5
D gene: TRBD2
clone size: NA
CDR3 protein: CAIRASGGGAETQYF
CDR3 DNA: TGTGCCATCAGGGCTAGCGGGGGGGGCGCGGAGACCCAGTACTTC

CDR3 length: 13
V gene: TRBV7-3
J gene: TRBJ1-3
D gene: NA
clone size: once
CDR3 protein: CASSPGGQNTIYF
CDR3 DNA: TGTGCCAGCAGCCCGGGAGGGCAAAACACCATATATTTT